The next 23 T cell receptor beta chains were all read from a single sample in a study of chemoradiotherapy in HPV16-positive cancers. Clones were read by immunoSEQ multiplex PCR, and TCRdb kept only the in-frame ones, dropping some. The profile shows approximately 5,900 clones, 73% of them singletons. Sampling was done from a patient who underwent chemoradiotherapy. These TCRs come from a human donor with HPV-associated anogenital cancer.

The chain combines TRBV4-3 with TRBJ2-7, with D tentatively TRBD1 (6 bases). Trimming shortened V by 0 bases and J by 2 bases, and 11 bases separated the two germline ends. The CDR3 sequence is 15 residues long. Germline CDR1 is LGHNA and CDR2 is YSLEER. CDR3 residues: CASSQDRSGAYEQYF. CDR3 DNA sequence: TGCGCCAGCAGCCAAGATAGGTCAGGGGCCTACGAGCAGTACTTC.

The chain combines TRBV30 with TRBJ2-3; the D is unclear. Germline loops: CDR1 GTSNPN, CDR2 SVGIG (reference sequence). V lost 0 bases to trimming and J lost 4 bases, with 11 bases between them. The CDR3 runs 14 residues. In DNA form, the CDR3 reads TGTGCCTGGAGTGTAGCTAGTTACGCAGATACGCAGTATTTT. As protein: CAWSVASYADTQYF.

This clone was observed a single time. This rearrangement joins TRBV6-5 to TRBJ2-2; D call uncertain. The germline gives CDR1 MNHEY, CDR2 SVGAGI. The CDR3 loop spans 15 amino acids. The ends were cut back, 3 bases at V and 4 bases at J, with 12 bases in the middle. The CDR3 nucleotides read TGTGCCAGCAGTTATAACCCCTCCTCCACCGGGGAGCTGTTTTTT. Residues: CASSYNPSSTGELFF.

This clone was detected only a few times. The chain employs TRBV27 and TRBJ1-6; D might be TRBD1 (6 bases). CDR1 MNHEY and CDR2 SMNVEV come from the germline V gene (reference sequence). V was cut by 8 bases and J by 0 bases, with 11 bases left in between. The CDR3 is made up of 15 amino acids. CDR3: CASSQDSSYNSPLHF. DNA for the CDR3: TGTGCCAGCTCACAGGACAGCTCCTATAATTCACCCCTCCACTTT.

The chain has TRBV19 and TRBJ1-1; D gene ambiguous. V lost 5 bases to trimming and J lost 0 bases, with 7 bases between them. CDR1 is LNHDA, CDR2 SQIVND, per germline (reference sequence). The CDR3 has 13 residues. The CDR3 sequence is CASSGRLNTEAFF. As DNA, the CDR3 is TGTGCCAGTAGTGGACGGTTGAACACTGAAGCTTTCTTT.

The chain combines TRBV7-9 with TRBJ2-1, with 10 bases that match TRBD2. Trimming cost V 3 bases and J 5 bases; bases outside gene matches: 7. Germline CDR1 and CDR2: SEHNR and FQNEAQ (reference sequence). The CDR3 runs 16 residues. DNA for the CDR3: TGTGCCAGCAGCTTTCTCCTAGCGGGGGTTAACAATGAGCAGTTCTTC. Its protein is CASSFLLAGVNNEQFF.

This clone was observed a handful of times. This sequence joins TRBV7-6 and TRBJ2-7; 7 nucleotides align to TRBD2. The V segment lost 0 bases and the J segment 7 bases; nucleotides outside the gene matches: 0. CDR1 and CDR2 from the germline V gene are SGHVS and FNYEAQ. This CDR3 contains 12 residues. This chain's CDR3 is CASSLAAGEQYF. CDR3 DNA: TGTGCCAGCAGCTTAGCAGCGGGGGAGCAGTACTTC.

This clone was seen more than once but under ten times. This chain connects TRBV5-1 to TRBJ2-7, with D uncertain. Germline V gives CDR1 SGHRS, CDR2 YFSETQ. Trimming cost V 0 bases and J 2 bases, with 9 bases left between them. This CDR3 has 14 residues. The DNA of the CDR3 is TGCGCCAGCAGCTTGGTTGTCAGCCCCTACGAGCAGTACTTC. It yields the protein CASSLVVSPYEQYF.

The V gene is TRBV18, the J gene TRBJ1-2, with 8 bases matching TRBD1. J gave up 6 bases and V 4 bases, and 10 bases lay outside the gene matches. Per the germline V gene, CDR1 is KGHSH and CDR2 is LQKENI. The length of the CDR3 is 15 residues. CDR3 protein: CASSQIAGGADGYTF. As DNA, the CDR3 is TGTGCCAGCTCACAAATTGCAGGGGGCGCAGATGGCTACACCTTC.

A few counts support this clone. In nucleotides, the CDR3 is TGTGCCAGCAGCGGTAGTCCTTACGCACCCCTCCACTTT. Its translation: CASSGSPYAPLHF. J is TRBJ1-6 and V is TRBV7-9; D unresolved. V lost 5 bases to trimming and J lost 11 bases, with 13 bases between them. The CDR3 contains 13 residues. Per the germline V gene, CDR1 is SEHNR and CDR2 is FQNEAQ (reference sequence).

The rearrangement joins TRBV5-4 to TRBJ2-3, with D perhaps given as TRBD1 or TRBD2 (5 bases each). The V gene lost 3 bases and the J gene lost 2 bases, with 16 bases spanning the gap. This CDR3 comprises 16 residues. Germline V gives CDR1 SGHNT, CDR2 YYREEE (reference sequence). The CDR3 spells CASSSHPGRITDTQYF. The CDR3 DNA reads TGTGCCAGCAGCTCCCACCCGGGACGGATCACAGATACGCAGTATTTT.

The chain has TRBV27 and TRBJ2-3, with D possibly TRBD2 on 5 matching bases. CDR3 length: 15 amino acids. V was trimmed by 2 bases and J by 5 bases, leaving 14 bases between them. From germline, CDR1 is MNHEY and CDR2 SMNVEV (reference sequence). CDR3 coding DNA: TGTGCCAGCAGTTTAAATACCGGGATGAGAGATACGCAGTATTTT. This sequence encodes CASSLNTGMRDTQYF.

This clone was seen once. The chain employs TRBV23-1 and TRBJ1-3, with D perhaps TRBD1 (5 bases). TRBV23-1 is flagged as an ORF with uncertain function. The ends were cut back, 4 bases at V and 2 bases at J, with 24 bases in the middle. The CDR3 runs 19 residues. CDR3 DNA sequence: TGCGCCAGCAGTCTGCAGGGAGTCCCCATGGGGTCAACTGGAAACACCATATATTTT. This sequence encodes CASSLQGVPMGSTGNTIYF.

The V call is TRBV18, the J call TRBJ1-2, with a tentative D call TRBD1 (5 bases). CDR1 is KGHSH, CDR2 LQKENI, per germline. The CDR3 extends over 18 amino acids. Trimming removed 2 bases from V and 0 bases from J, with 19 bases in between. The CDR3 DNA is TGTGCCAGCTCACCAGATGGTTGGGGAGAAGGGGCTAACTATGGCTACACCTTC. Its protein is CASSPDGWGEGANYGYTF.

The chain has TRBV27 and TRBJ2-7, with unresolved D. This CDR3 is built from 12 residues. Trimming cost V 6 bases and J 1 base, with 7 bases left between them. Germline values: CDR1 MNHEY, CDR2 SMNVEV (reference sequence). CDR3 bases: TGTGCCAGCAGGCGGAGTTCCTACGAGCAGTACTTC. Translating it yields CASRRSSYEQYF.

The rearrangement joins TRBV30 to TRBJ2-7, with D perhaps matching TRBD1 or TRBD2 (5 bases each). This CDR3 contains 21 residues. Per germline, CDR1 GTSNPN and CDR2 SVGIG (reference sequence). The V gene lost 0 bases and the J gene lost 3 bases, with 33 bases spanning the gap. CDR3 loop: CAWSVRVGRSGLALSVYEQYF. The CDR3 DNA reads TGTGCCTGGAGTGTACGAGTCGGAAGATCAGGGCTAGCATTATCGGTCTACGAGCAGTACTTC.

The rearrangement links TRBV6-5 to TRBJ1-6, with TRBD1 matching 10 bases. The V gene's germline CDR1 is MNHEY and CDR2 SVGAGI. This CDR3 region has 14 residues. The trim removed 4 bases at V and 10 bases at J, leaving 4 bases unmatched. The CDR3 is CASSSDRGGSPLHF. Written as DNA, the CDR3 is TGTGCCAGCAGTTCGGACAGGGGGGGCTCACCCCTCCACTTT.

The gene calls are TRBV27 and TRBJ1-6, with D hard to call. Trimming stripped 0 bases from V and 0 bases from J, with 12 bases between. Germline V gives CDR1 MNHEY, CDR2 SMNVEV (reference sequence). The CDR3 has 18 residues. CDR3 nucleotides: TGTGCCAGCAGTTTATCACGGGTCATAAGCTCCTATAATTCACCCCTCCACTTT. Its protein is CASSLSRVISSYNSPLHF.

This clone was found a few times. The chain is built from TRBV7-9 and TRBJ1-1; no firm D call. V lost 0 bases, J lost 0 bases, and 5 bases lay in between. Germline V gene lookup returns CDR1 SEHNR and CDR2 FQNEAQ (reference sequence). The CDR3 sequence is 14 residues long. The CDR3 region is CASSLARLNTEAFF. Written as DNA, the CDR3 is TGTGCCAGCAGCTTAGCTAGGCTGAACACTGAAGCTTTCTTT.

The chain is built from TRBV25-1 and TRBJ2-7; TRBD2 agrees at 16 bases. Germline V gene sequence: CDR1 MGHDK, CDR2 SYGVNS. J lost 12 bases, V lost 7 bases, and 9 bases had no gene match. The CDR3 covers 14 residues. This CDR3 reads CASNPGLAGGPRYF. CDR3 DNA: TGTGCCAGCAACCCGGGACTAGCGGGGGGGCCTAGGTACTTC.

This chain joins TRBV4-1 and TRBJ2-7; the D gene is possibly TRBD1 (6 bases). The V gene's germline CDR1 is MGHRA and CDR2 YSYEKL. The CDR3 has 15 amino acids. V lost 0 bases to trimming and J lost 4 bases, with 13 bases between them. The CDR3 region is CASSQDQGNWYEQYF. CDR3 DNA sequence: TGCGCCAGCAGCCAAGACCAGGGGAACTGGTACGAGCAGTACTTC.

This chain uses TRBV7-2 with TRBJ1-1, with TRBD1 matching over 7 bases. This CDR3 is built from 13 residues. The V gene end was trimmed by 5 bases and the J gene end by 4 bases; junction bases not matched to a gene: 4. Germline V gives CDR1 SGHTA, CDR2 FQGNSA. This chain's CDR3 is CASSRQGGTEAFF. In nucleotides, the CDR3 is TGTGCCAGCAGCCGCCAGGGGGGCACTGAAGCTTTCTTT.

This chain links TRBV4-2 with TRBJ2-7, with 9 positions matching TRBD1. The CDR3 is 16 amino acids. Germline V gene sequence: CDR1 LGHNA, CDR2 YNFKEQ. V shed 3 bases, J shed 7 bases, and the junction held 13 bases outside the gene matches. The CDR3 is CASSHPGTGRAREQYF. Here the CDR3 DNA reads TGTGCCAGCAGCCACCCCGGGACAGGGAGGGCTCGGGAGCAGTACTTC.